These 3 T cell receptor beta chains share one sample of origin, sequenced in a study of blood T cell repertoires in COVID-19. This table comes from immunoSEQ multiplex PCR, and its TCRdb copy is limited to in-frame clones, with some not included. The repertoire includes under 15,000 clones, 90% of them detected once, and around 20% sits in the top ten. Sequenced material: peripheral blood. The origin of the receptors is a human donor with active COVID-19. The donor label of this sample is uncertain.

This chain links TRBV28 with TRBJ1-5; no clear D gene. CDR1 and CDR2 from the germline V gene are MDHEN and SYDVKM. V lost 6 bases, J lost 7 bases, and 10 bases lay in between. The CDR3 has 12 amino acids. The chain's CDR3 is CASSLAVQPQHF. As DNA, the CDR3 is TGTGCCAGCAGCTTGGCGGTGCAGCCCCAGCATTTT.

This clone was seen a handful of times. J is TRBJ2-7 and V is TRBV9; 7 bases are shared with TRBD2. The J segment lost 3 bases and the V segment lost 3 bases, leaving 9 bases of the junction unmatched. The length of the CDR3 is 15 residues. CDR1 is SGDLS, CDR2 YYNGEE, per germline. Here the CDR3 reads CASSAGEGRDYEQYF. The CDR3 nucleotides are TGTGCCAGCAGCGCGGGGGAGGGTCGGGACTACGAGCAGTACTTC.

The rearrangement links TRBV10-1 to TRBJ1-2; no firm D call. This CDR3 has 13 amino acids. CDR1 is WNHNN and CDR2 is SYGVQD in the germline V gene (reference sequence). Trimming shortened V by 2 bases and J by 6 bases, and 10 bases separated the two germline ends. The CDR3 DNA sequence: TGCGCCAGCAGTGAGGCGGGGAGGAATGGCTACACCTTC. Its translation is CASSEAGRNGYTF.